The next 19 T cell receptor beta chains were all read from a single sample in a study of cytomegalovirus exposure and HLA in healthy donors. The PCR was carried out with 60 Vbeta primers and 13 Jbeta primers. Generated by immunoSEQ multiplex PCR, the TCRdb table keeps only in-frame clones and is missing some. The table lists 150,000 to 200,000 clones, around 74% of them singletons. Sequencing input: PBMCs. The origin of the receptors is a woman in her thirties in good health and CMV-seronegative.

The chain has TRBV5-1 and TRBJ1-1, with D possibly being TRBD1 (5 bases). The CDR3 consists of 12 residues. V was clipped by 4 bases and J by 11 bases, with 15 bases between them. Germline assignment: CDR1 SGHRS and CDR2 YFSETQ. The CDR3 DNA sequence: TGCGCCAGCAGCCAATCCGGGACTATTGCTTTCTTT. Encoded protein: CASSQSGTIAFF.

CDR3 loop: CASSGPGQQETQYF. CDR3 coding DNA: TGTGCCAGCAGTGGGCCGGGACAGCAGGAGACCCAGTACTTC. The chain links TRBV6-4 to TRBJ2-5; the match to TRBD1 covers 7 bases. The V segment lost 4 bases and the J segment 5 bases; nucleotides outside the gene matches: 7. The CDR3 extends over 14 amino acids. Germline lookup yields CDR1 MRHNA and CDR2 SNTAGT.

V usage is TRBV9 and J usage is TRBJ1-4; D is undetermined. CDR3 length: 15 amino acids. The V and J ends lost 0 bases and 5 bases respectively, with 11 bases between them. Looked up from germline, CDR1 is SGDLS and CDR2 is YYNGEE. CDR3 in DNA: TGTGCCAGCAGCGTAGAGAAGAGAAAAAATGAAAAACTGTTTTTT. Its protein product is CASSVEKRKNEKLFF.

The rearrangement joins TRBV30 to TRBJ1-1; D remains ambiguous. V was pared by 5 bases and J by 2 bases, with 9 bases between. This CDR3 comprises 12 residues. Germline CDR1 is GTSNPN and CDR2 is SVGIG (reference sequence). CDR3 in amino acids: CAWGRGNTEAFF. CDR3 nucleotides: TGTGCCTGGGGGAGAGGCAACACTGAAGCTTTCTTT.

This chain connects TRBV19 to TRBJ2-2, with TRBD2 as a possible D gene (5 bases). Germline V CDR1 and CDR2: LNHDA, SQIVND (reference sequence). The CDR3 is 16 amino acids. Trimming pared 3 bases from V and 5 bases from J, leaving 16 bases between. The CDR3 protein is CASSISGWLETGELFF. The CDR3 region has the DNA TGTGCCAGTAGTATCAGCGGCTGGCTTGAAACCGGGGAGCTGTTTTTT.

The chain combines TRBV18 with TRBJ2-5, with D possibly TRBD2 on 5 matching bases. The J call is doubtful: the DNA matches TRBJ2-7 better. This CDR3 is built from 14 residues. CDR1 and CDR2 from the germline V gene are KGHSH and LQKENI. CDR3 nucleotides: TGTGCCAGCTCACCATCCGGACTGACTTACGAGCAGTACTTC. Translating gives CASSPSGLTYEQYF.

As to this clone: A much larger clone sits a single nucleotide away, making a read error possible. The sample has other DNA sequences that encode this CDR3 too. V and J are TRBV4-1 and TRBJ1-5; TRBD1 is a possible D gene (6 bases). V shed 2 bases and J shed 4 bases, with 12 bases lying between them. Per the germline V gene, CDR1 is MGHRA and CDR2 is YSYEKL. CDR3 length equals 15 residues. The CDR3 DNA reads as TGCGCCAGCAGCCAACCAGGGGATGGGAATCAGCCCCAGCATTTT. This translates into CASSQPGDGNQPQHF.

This clone was seen just once. The gene calls are TRBV27 and TRBJ2-7, with TRBD1 matching 7 bases. The CDR3 consists of 15 residues. J was trimmed by 5 bases and V by 6 bases; bases with no gene match: 13. Per the germline V gene, CDR1 is MNHEY and CDR2 is SMNVEV (reference sequence). The CDR3 nucleotides are TGTGCCAGCAGAGCACAGGGGAATCTTCCGGACGAGCAGTACTTC. Translation: CASRAQGNLPDEQYF.

The chain combines TRBV11-3 with TRBJ1-1; maybe TRBD1 (6 bases). Germline V lookup: CDR1 SGHNT, CDR2 YENEEA. The CDR3 is made up of 14 amino acids. The V and J ends lost 3 bases and 2 bases respectively, with 10 bases between them. CDR3 sequence reads: CASSFSGVNTEAFF. Here the CDR3 DNA reads TGTGCCAGCAGCTTCTCAGGGGTCAACACTGAAGCTTTCTTT.

The genes are TRBV9 and TRBJ2-5; D unclear. The V and J ends lost 4 bases and 5 bases respectively, with 12 bases between them. The CDR3 loop spans 13 amino acids. Germline V gene data show CDR1 as SGDLS and CDR2 as YYNGEE. The CDR3 coding sequence is TGTGCCAGCAGCACTTCCCCTCGGGAGACCCAGTACTTC. Amino acids: CASSTSPRETQYF. Variable domain in full (rest from reference TRBV9 and TRBJ2-5): DSGVTQTPKHLITATGQRVTLRCSPRSGDLSVYWYQQSLDQGLQFLIQYYNGEERAKGNILERFSAQQFPDLHSELNLSSLELGDSALYFCASSTSPRETQYFGPGTRLLVL.

The V call is TRBV6-5, the J call TRBJ1-2; TRBD1 matches at 7 bases. The V segment lost 6 bases and the J segment 6 bases; nucleotides outside the gene matches: 10. The germline gives CDR1 MNHEY, CDR2 SVGAGI. This CDR3 region has 14 residues. CDR3 residues: CASRPGTALNGYTF. The CDR3 DNA is TGTGCCAGCAGGCCCGGGACAGCACTAAATGGCTACACCTTC.

This clone was picked up one time. V and J are TRBV2 and TRBJ1-2; 8 bases match TRBD1. CDR3 size: 16 residues. The germline gives CDR1 SNHLY, CDR2 FYNNEI. V lost 2 bases to trimming and J lost 4 bases; unmatched junction nucleotides: 9. The CDR3 nucleotides read TGTGCCAGCAGTGAAAGGGGGGACAGGTCCGGCTATGGCTACACCTTC. Translating gives CASSERGDRSGYGYTF. Complete variable domain (other parts from reference TRBV2 and TRBJ1-2): EPEVTQTPSHQVTQMGQEVILRCVPISNHLYFYWYRQILGQKVEFLVSFYNNEISEKSEIFDDQFSVERPDGSNFTLKIRSTKLEDSAMYFCASSERGDRSGYGYTFGSGTRLTVV.

V is TRBV6-1 and J is TRBJ1-5; TRBD1 is a possible D gene (6 bases). The germline V gene has CDR1 MNHNS and CDR2 SASEGT. This CDR3 has 18 amino acids. V was shortened by 0 bases and J by 2 bases, with 17 bases between the two germline ends. The DNA for the CDR3 is TGTGCCAGCAGTGAAGCGGCCCTCGGACAGCTCCGCAATCAGCCCCAGCATTTT. Translated, it gives CASSEAALGQLRNQPQHF.

This clone was seen just once. This chain uses TRBV6-5 with TRBJ1-1, with D uncertain. With 5 bases removed from V and 3 bases from J, the gap between germline ends came to 10 bases. This CDR3 has 13 residues. Germline V gene sequence: CDR1 MNHEY, CDR2 SVGAGI. CDR3 sequence (DNA): TGTGCCAGCAGTCCTAGTCGGGACACTGAAGCTTTCTTT. This sequence encodes CASSPSRDTEAFF.

The chain joins TRBV5-1 to TRBJ2-3, with D perhaps TRBD1 (5 bases). The germline V gene has CDR1 SGHRS and CDR2 YFSETQ. The length of the CDR3 is 17 residues. V lost 3 bases to trimming and J lost 4 bases, with 21 bases between them. CDR3 sequence: CASSSPWGPGPADTQYF. Written as DNA, the CDR3 is TGCGCCAGCAGCTCCCCGTGGGGCCCAGGGCCCGCAGATACGCAGTATTTT.

The chain uses TRBV14 and TRBJ1-1; a possible D gene is TRBD1 (5 bases). Germline V gives CDR1 SGHDN, CDR2 FVKESK. V shed 6 bases and J shed 1 base, with 9 bases lying between them. The CDR3 sequence is 13 residues long. This CDR3 is CASSFGGNTEAFF. The DNA for the CDR3 is TGTGCCAGCAGTTTCGGGGGGAACACTGAAGCTTTCTTT.

This chain connects TRBV6-1 to TRBJ2-4; 7 bases match TRBD2. The CDR3 has 18 amino acids. Per germline, CDR1 MNHNS and CDR2 SASEGT. J lost 0 bases, V lost 4 bases, and 12 bases had no gene match. The CDR3 sequence: CASSGEGLTGLAKNIQYF. The CDR3, as DNA: TGTGCCAGCAGTGGGGAGGGGTTGACCGGCTTAGCCAAAAACATTCAGTACTTC.

V is TRBV2 and J is TRBJ1-4; D gene unclear. The V gene lost 9 bases and the J gene lost 12 bases, with 14 bases spanning the gap. The CDR3 runs to 11 residues. The V gene's germline CDR1 is SNHLY and CDR2 FYNNEI. The CDR3 here is CASRVNEELFF. DNA for the CDR3: TGTGCCAGTAGAGTGAACGAAGAACTGTTTTTT.

This clone was seen a single time. This chain connects TRBV1 to TRBJ2-1; TRBD2 is taken as the D call from the table, unchecked against the DNA. TRBV1 has pseudogene status. The CDR3 totals 16 residues. The CDR3 here is CTSSQPLAGGYNEQFF. CDR3 coding DNA: TGCACCAGCAGCCAGCCTCTAGCGGGGGGTTACAATGAGCAGTTCTTC.